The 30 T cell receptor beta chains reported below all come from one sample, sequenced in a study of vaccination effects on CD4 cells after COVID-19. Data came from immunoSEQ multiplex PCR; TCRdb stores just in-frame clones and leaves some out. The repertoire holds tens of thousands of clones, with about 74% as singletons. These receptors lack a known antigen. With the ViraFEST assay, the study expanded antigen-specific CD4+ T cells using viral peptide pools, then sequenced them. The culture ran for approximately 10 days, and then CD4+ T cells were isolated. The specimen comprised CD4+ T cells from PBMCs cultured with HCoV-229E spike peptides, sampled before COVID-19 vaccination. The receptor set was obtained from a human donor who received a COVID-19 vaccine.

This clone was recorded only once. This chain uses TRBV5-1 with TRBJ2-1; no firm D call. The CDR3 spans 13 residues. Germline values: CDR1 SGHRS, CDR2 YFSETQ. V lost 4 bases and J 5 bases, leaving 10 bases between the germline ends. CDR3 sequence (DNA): TGCGCCAGCAGCCCCGATTTAGACAATGAGCAGTTCTTC. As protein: CASSPDLDNEQFF.

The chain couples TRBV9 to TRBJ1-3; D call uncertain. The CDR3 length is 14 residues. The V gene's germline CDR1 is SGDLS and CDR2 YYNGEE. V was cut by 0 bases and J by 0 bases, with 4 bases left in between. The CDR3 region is CASSVGASGNTIYF. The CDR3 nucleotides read TGTGCCAGCAGCGTAGGAGCCTCTGGAAACACCATATATTTT.

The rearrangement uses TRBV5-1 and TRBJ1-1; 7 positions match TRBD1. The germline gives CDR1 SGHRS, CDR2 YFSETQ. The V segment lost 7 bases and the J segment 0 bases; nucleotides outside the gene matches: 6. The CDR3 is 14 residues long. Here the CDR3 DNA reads TGCGCCAGCGAGGCTGGGACAGTGAACACTGAAGCTTTCTTT. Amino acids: CASEAGTVNTEAFF. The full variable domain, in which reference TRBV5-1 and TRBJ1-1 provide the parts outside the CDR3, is KAGVTQTPRYLIKTRGQQVTLSCSPISGHRSVSWYQQTPGQGLQFLFEYFSETQRNKGNFPGRFSGRQFSNSRSEMNVSTLELGDSALYLCASEAGTVNTEAFFGQGTRLTVV.

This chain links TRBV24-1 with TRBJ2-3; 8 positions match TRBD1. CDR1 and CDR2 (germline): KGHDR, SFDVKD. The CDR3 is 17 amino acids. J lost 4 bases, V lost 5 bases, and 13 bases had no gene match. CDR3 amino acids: CATSGVLGQGAPDTQYF. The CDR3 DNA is TGTGCCACCAGTGGGGTTTTGGGGCAGGGGGCCCCAGATACGCAGTATTTT.

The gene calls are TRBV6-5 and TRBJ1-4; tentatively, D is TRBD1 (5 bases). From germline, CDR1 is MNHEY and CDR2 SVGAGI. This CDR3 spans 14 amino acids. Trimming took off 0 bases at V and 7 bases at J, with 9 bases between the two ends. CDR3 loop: CASSYSNGGEKLFF. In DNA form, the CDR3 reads TGTGCCAGCAGTTACTCGAACGGGGGTGAAAAACTGTTTTTT.

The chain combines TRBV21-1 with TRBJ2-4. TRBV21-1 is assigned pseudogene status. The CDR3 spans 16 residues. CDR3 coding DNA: TGTGCCAGCAGCAAAGAGGGACCACAAGCCAAAAACATTCAGTACTTC. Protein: CASSKEGPQAKNIQYF.

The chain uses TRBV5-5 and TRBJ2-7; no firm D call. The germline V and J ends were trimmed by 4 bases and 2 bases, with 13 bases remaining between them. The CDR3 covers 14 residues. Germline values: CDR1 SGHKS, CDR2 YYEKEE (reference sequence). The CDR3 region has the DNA TGTGCCAGCAGCGCGCCAGACGTAGCCTACGAGCAGTACGTC. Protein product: CASSAPDVAYEQYV.

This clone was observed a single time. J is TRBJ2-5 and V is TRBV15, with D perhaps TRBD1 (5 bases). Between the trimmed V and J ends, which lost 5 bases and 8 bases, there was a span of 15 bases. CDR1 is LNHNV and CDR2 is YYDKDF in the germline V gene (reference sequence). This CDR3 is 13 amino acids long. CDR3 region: CATSHLQASTQYF. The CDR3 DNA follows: TGTGCCACCAGCCACTTACAGGCGAGTACCCAGTACTTC.

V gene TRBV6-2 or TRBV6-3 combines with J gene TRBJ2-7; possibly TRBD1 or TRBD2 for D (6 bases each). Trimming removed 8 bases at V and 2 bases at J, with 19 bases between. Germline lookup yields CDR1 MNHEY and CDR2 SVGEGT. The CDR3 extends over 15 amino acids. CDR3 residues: CASRWVGGKTYEQYV. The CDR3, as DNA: TGTGCCAGCCGTTGGGTGGGGGGCAAGACCTACGAGCAGTACGTC.

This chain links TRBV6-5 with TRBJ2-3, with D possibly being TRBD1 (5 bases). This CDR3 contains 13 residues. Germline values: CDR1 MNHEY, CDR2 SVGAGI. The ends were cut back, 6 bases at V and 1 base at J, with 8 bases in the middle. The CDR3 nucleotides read TGTGCCAGCAGATCGACAGGCACAGATACGCAGTATTTT. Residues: CASRSTGTDTQYF.

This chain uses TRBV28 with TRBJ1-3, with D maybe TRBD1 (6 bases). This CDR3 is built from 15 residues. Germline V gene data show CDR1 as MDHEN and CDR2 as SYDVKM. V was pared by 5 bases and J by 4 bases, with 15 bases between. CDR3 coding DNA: TGTGCCAGCAGTCCCCACAGGGAAGGGGGAAACACCATATATTTT. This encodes CASSPHREGGNTIYF.

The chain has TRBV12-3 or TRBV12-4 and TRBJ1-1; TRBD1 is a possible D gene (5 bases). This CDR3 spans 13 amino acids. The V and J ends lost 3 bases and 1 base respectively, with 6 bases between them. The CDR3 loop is CASSFGGNTEAFF. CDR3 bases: TGTGCCAGCAGTTTTGGGGGGAACACTGAAGCTTTCTTT.

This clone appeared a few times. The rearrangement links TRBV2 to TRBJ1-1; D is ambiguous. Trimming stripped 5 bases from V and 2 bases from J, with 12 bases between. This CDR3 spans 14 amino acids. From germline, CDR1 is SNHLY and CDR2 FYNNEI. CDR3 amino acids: CASSRRTGNTEAFF. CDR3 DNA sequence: TGTGCCAGCAGTCGACGGACGGGAAACACTGAAGCTTTCTTT.

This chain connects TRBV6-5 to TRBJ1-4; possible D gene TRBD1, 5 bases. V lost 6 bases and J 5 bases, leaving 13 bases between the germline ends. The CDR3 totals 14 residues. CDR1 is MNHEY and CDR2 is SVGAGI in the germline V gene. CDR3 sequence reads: CASSPGTGNEKLFF. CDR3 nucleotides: TGTGCCAGCAGCCCCGGGACGGGGAATGAAAAACTGTTTTTT.

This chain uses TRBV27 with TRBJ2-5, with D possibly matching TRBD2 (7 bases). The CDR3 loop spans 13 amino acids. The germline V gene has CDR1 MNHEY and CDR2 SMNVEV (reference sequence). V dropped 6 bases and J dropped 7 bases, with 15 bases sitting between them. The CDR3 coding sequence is TGTGCCAGCAGGGGGGGGGCCGCTTGGACCCAGTACTTC. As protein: CASRGGAAWTQYF.

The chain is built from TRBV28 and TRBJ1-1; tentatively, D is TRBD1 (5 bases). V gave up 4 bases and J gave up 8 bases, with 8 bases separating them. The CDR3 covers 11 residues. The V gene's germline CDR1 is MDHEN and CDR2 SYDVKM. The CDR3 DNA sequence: TGTGCCAGCAGTTGGGACGTCGAAGCTTTCTTT. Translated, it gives CASSWDVEAFF.

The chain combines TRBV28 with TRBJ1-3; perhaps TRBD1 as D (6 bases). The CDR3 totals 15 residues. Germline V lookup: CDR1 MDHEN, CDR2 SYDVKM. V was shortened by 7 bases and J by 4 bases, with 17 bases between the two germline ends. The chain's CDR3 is CASNTGIRSGNTIYF. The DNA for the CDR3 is TGTGCCAGCAACACAGGGATTCGATCAGGAAACACCATATATTTT.

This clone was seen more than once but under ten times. This CDR3 reads CASSLRQGRNTIYF. The CDR3, as DNA: TGTGCCAGCAGTTTGCGACAGGGCCGAAACACCATATATTTT. V gene TRBV28 combines with J gene TRBJ1-3, with 7 nucleotides matching TRBD1. This CDR3 is 14 amino acids long. The ends lost 3 bases at V and 5 bases at J; junction bases unmatched: 4. Looked up from germline, CDR1 is MDHEN and CDR2 is SYDVKM.

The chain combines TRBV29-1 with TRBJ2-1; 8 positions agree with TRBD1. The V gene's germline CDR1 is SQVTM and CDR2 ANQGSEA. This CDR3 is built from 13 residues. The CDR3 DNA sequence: TGCAGTCATAGACAGGGGACGTACAATGAGCAGTTCTTC. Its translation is CSHRQGTYNEQFF.

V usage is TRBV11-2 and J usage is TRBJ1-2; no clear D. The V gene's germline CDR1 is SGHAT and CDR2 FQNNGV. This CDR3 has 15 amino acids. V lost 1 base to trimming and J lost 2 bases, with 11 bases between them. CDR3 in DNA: TGTGCCAGCAGCTTAGGAGGCGCGGGGAACTATGGCTACACCTTC. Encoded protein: CASSLGGAGNYGYTF.

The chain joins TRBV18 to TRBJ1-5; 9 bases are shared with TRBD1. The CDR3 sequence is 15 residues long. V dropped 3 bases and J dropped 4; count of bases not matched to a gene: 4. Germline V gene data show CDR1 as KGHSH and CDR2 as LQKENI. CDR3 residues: CASSPGQGPNQPQHF. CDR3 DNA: TGTGCCAGCTCACCGGGACAGGGCCCAAATCAGCCCCAGCATTTT.

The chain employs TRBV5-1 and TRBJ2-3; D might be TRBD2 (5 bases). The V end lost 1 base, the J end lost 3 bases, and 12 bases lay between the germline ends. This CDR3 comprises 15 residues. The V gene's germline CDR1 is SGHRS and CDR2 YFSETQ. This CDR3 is CASSLTSLGTDTQYF. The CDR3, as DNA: TGCGCCAGCAGCTTGACTAGTCTGGGTACAGATACGCAGTATTTT.

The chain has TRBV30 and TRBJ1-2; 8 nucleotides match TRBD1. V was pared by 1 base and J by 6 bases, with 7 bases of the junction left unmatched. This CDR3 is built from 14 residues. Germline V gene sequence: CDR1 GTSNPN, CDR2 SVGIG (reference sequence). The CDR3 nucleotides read TGTGCCTGGAGTGCCCCCCCAGGGGGCGATGGCTACACCTTC. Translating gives CAWSAPPGGDGYTF.

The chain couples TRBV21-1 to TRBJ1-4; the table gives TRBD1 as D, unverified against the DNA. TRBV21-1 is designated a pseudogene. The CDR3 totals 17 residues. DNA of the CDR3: TGTGCCAGCAGCAAGTGCCTCAAAGGGGCAACTAATGAAAAACTGTTTTTT. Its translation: CASSKCLKGATNEKLFF.

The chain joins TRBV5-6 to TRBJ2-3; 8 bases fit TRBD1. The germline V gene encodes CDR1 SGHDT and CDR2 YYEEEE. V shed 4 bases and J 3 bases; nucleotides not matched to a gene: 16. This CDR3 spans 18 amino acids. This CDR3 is CASSLTGVTGVRTDTQYF. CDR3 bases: TGTGCCAGCAGCCTGACAGGGGTTACGGGGGTTAGGACAGATACGCAGTATTTT. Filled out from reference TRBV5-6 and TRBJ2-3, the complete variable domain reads DAGVTQSPTHLIKTRGQQVTLRCSPKSGHDTVSWYQQALGQGPQFIFQYYEEEERQRGNFPDRFSGHQFPNYSSELNVNALLLGDSALYLCASSLTGVTGVRTDTQYFGPGTRLTVL.

CDR3 in amino acids: CASSYQQANYGYTF. The CDR3 coding sequence is TGTGCCAGCAGTTATCAACAGGCAAACTATGGCTACACCTTC. V gene TRBV6-2 or TRBV6-3 combines with J gene TRBJ1-2; weak D call: TRBD1 (5 bases). From germline, CDR1 is MNHEY and CDR2 SVGEGT. The CDR3 length is 14 residues. Trimming left V 3 bases short and J 2 bases short, with 10 bases between.

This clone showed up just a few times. CDR3 DNA: TGTGCCACCAGCAGAGACAATCAGCCCCAGCATTTT. The encoded protein is CATSRDNQPQHF. The rearrangement uses TRBV15 and TRBJ1-5; D not certain. CDR3 size: 12 residues. Germline V gene data show CDR1 as LNHNV and CDR2 as YYDKDF (reference sequence). V was cut by 0 bases and J by 3 bases, with 0 bases left in between.

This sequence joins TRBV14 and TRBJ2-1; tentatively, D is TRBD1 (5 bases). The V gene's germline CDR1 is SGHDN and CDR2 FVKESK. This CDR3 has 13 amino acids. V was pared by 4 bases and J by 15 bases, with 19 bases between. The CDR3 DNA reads TGTGCCAGCAGCCGACAAGGGGCACGGCAAGCGTTCTTC. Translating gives CASSRQGARQAFF. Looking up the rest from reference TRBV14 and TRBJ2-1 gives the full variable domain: EAGVTQFPSHSVIEKGQTVTLRCDPISGHDNLYWYRRVMGKEIKFLLHFVKESKQDESGMPNNRFLAERTGGTYSTLKVQPAELEDSGVYFCASSRQGARQAFFGPGTRLTVL.

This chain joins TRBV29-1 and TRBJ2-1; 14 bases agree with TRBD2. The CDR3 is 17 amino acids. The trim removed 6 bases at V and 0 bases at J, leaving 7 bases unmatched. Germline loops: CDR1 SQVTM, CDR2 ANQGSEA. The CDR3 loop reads CSVRTSGGLSSYNEQFF. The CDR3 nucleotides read TGCAGCGTCCGGACTAGCGGGGGGCTTAGCTCCTACAATGAGCAGTTCTTC.

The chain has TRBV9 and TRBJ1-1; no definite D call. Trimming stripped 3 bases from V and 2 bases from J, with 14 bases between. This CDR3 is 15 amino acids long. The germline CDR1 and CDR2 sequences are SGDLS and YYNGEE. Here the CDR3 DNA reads TGTGCCAGCAGCGCCCATGCGGGCACCAACACTGAAGCTTTCTTT. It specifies CASSAHAGTNTEAFF.